These 26 T cell receptor beta chains originate from one sample sequenced in a study of shared clonotypes between healthy human individuals. Profiled with immunoSEQ multiplex PCR; TCRdb holds only in-frame clones, not every one. The sample has around 1,900,000 clones; around 95% are singletons. In the naive CD8 group, cells lacked CD45RO and were positively selected for CCR7, so terminally differentiated effector memory CD45RA+ cells were left out. Sequencing was carried out using naive CD8+ T cells from PBMCs. These receptors were taken from a man aged 18 to 29 in good health. Some clones in this sample may be carry-over from other donors' samples.

V gene TRBV4-1 combines with J gene TRBJ2-6; the D gene is possibly TRBD1 (6 bases). Germline CDR1 reads MGHRA; CDR2 reads YSYEKL. This CDR3 contains 19 residues. The V end lost 3 bases, the J end lost 0 bases, and 18 bases lay between the germline ends. The CDR3 here is CASSQYPGHGFSGANVLTF. CDR3 DNA: TGCGCCAGCAGCCAGTACCCGGGACACGGTTTCTCTGGGGCCAACGTCCTGACTTTC.

This clone occurred a few times. The chain couples TRBV28 to TRBJ1-1; 7 bases are shared with TRBD1. The junction had 6 bases not matched to a gene; V was cut back by 6 bases and J by 8 bases. CDR1 is MDHEN, CDR2 SYDVKM, per germline. The CDR3 is 12 amino acids. CDR3 DNA: TGTGCCAGCAGACTCGGGACAGTCGAAGCTTTCTTT. This translates into CASRLGTVEAFF.

The chain has TRBV28 and TRBJ1-3, with TRBD1 matching over 8 bases. The germline V gene has CDR1 MDHEN and CDR2 SYDVKM. Unmatched junction bases numbered 8, after V lost 4 bases and J lost 0 bases. The CDR3 totals 17 residues. The CDR3 loop is CASSSQGVSFSGNTIYF. DNA for the CDR3: TGTGCCAGCAGTTCACAGGGGGTCTCCTTCTCTGGAAACACCATATATTTT. Combining the CDR3 with reference TRBV28 and TRBJ1-3 gives the whole variable domain DVKVTQSSRYLVKRTGEKVFLECVQDMDHENMFWYRQDPGLGLRLIYFSYDVKMKEKGDIPEGYSVSREKKERFSLILESASTNQTSMYLCASSSQGVSFSGNTIYFGEGSWLTVV.

This chain links TRBV28 with TRBJ1-2; D is ambiguous. CDR3 length: 15 amino acids. V was trimmed by 2 bases and J by 4 bases, leaving 14 bases between them. The germline V gene has CDR1 MDHEN and CDR2 SYDVKM. CDR3 residues: CASSLVGLVGYGYTF. The DNA for the CDR3 is TGTGCCAGCAGTTTAGTAGGTTTAGTAGGCTATGGCTACACCTTC.

J is TRBJ2-2 and V is TRBV7-7, with D possibly being TRBD1 or TRBD2 (6 bases each). The ends were cut back, 4 bases at V and 0 bases at J, with 18 bases in the middle. CDR3 size: 18 residues. Germline V CDR1 and CDR2: SSHAT, FNYEAQ (reference sequence). The CDR3 loop reads CASSWGAFSDSNTGELFF. Written as DNA, the CDR3 is TGTGCCAGCAGCTGGGGGGCTTTTAGCGACTCGAACACCGGGGAGCTGTTTTTT. Using reference TRBV7-7 and TRBJ2-2 for the parts outside the CDR3, the full variable domain is GAGVSQSPRYKVTKRGQDVTLRCDPISSHATLYWYQQALGQGPEFLTYFNYEAQPDKSGLPSDRFSAERPEGSISTLTIQRTEQRDSAMYRCASSWGAFSDSNTGELFFGEGSRLTVL.

The chain joins TRBV5-3 to TRBJ2-1; D tentatively fits TRBD1 or TRBD2 (6 bases each). TRBV5-3 is an ORF, with its function uncertain. The CDR3 contains 16 residues. V lost 3 bases and J 8 bases, leaving 21 bases between the germline ends. The CDR3 region is CARSWDRTARRDEQFF. The CDR3, as DNA: TGTGCCAGAAGCTGGGACCGGACAGCAAGGAGGGATGAGCAGTTCTTC.

This clone was seen a handful of times. The rearrangement joins TRBV28 to TRBJ1-1; 7 bases map to TRBD1. Germline assignment: CDR1 MDHEN and CDR2 SYDVKM. Trimming took 5 bases from V and 8 from J; bases not matched to a gene: 5. The CDR3 is 12 amino acids. The CDR3 region has the DNA TGTGCCAGCAGTCTCAAGGACAGGGAAGCTTTCTTT. Translation: CASSLKDREAFF. Looking up the rest from reference TRBV28 and TRBJ1-1 gives the full variable domain: DVKVTQSSRYLVKRTGEKVFLECVQDMDHENMFWYRQDPGLGLRLIYFSYDVKMKEKGDIPEGYSVSREKKERFSLILESASTNQTSMYLCASSLKDREAFFGQGTRLTVV.

As regards this clone: The identical CDR3 is also encoded by other nucleotide sequences in the sample. The chain uses TRBV5-1 and TRBJ1-3, with 7 bases that match TRBD1. Germline-derived CDR1 and CDR2 are SGHRS and YFSETQ. The V gene end was trimmed by 0 bases and the J gene end by 2 bases; junction bases not matched to a gene: 2. The CDR3 is made up of 15 amino acids. As DNA, the CDR3 is TGCGCCAGCAGCTTGGACAGGGGTACTGGAAACACCATATATTTT. This gives the protein CASSLDRGTGNTIYF.

The chain combines TRBV7-2 with TRBJ2-1; D is undetermined. The V end lost 5 bases, the J end lost 8 bases, and 16 bases lay between the germline ends. CDR1 is SGHTA and CDR2 is FQGNSA in the germline V gene. The CDR3 is 14 amino acids. This CDR3 is CASSPALVGDEQFF. As DNA, the CDR3 is TGTGCCAGCAGCCCCGCCCTGGTAGGCGATGAGCAGTTCTTC.

This rearrangement joins TRBV28 to TRBJ2-1, with D hard to call. Germline V gene sequence: CDR1 MDHEN, CDR2 SYDVKM. With 4 bases removed from V and 8 bases from J, the gap between germline ends came to 12 bases. This CDR3 contains 13 residues. As DNA, the CDR3 is TGTGCCAGCAGTTGGATGGAGAACCATGAGCAGTTCTTC. This translates into CASSWMENHEQFF.

This clone came up once. V is TRBV10-3 and J is TRBJ2-7; D possibly corresponds to TRBD2 (5 bases). V shed 4 bases and J shed 6 bases, with 7 bases lying between them. This CDR3 region has 11 residues. Germline lookup yields CDR1 ENHRY and CDR2 SYGVKD. CDR3 in amino acids: CAISAGTEQYF. The CDR3 DNA follows: TGTGCCATCAGTGCGGGAACCGAGCAGTACTTC.

This clone has only one observation. The chain recombines TRBV7-9 with TRBJ2-7; no clear D. The V and J ends lost 6 bases and 6 bases respectively, with 12 bases between them. Germline CDR1 is SEHNR and CDR2 is FQNEAQ (reference sequence). The CDR3 extends over 12 amino acids. The chain's CDR3 is CASSPRPGEQYF. The DNA of the CDR3 is TGTGCCAGCAGTCCCCGACCTGGCGAGCAGTACTTC.

V is TRBV7-2 and J is TRBJ2-7, with 7 nucleotides matching TRBD2. Germline values: CDR1 SGHTA, CDR2 FQGNSA. V shed 1 base and J 2 bases; nucleotides not matched to a gene: 5. This CDR3 is 15 amino acids long. The CDR3 nucleotides are TGTGCCAGCAGCTTAGTTGCGGGAGTTACCTACGAGCAGTACTTC. Its protein is CASSLVAGVTYEQYF.

In DNA form, the CDR3 reads TGTGCCAGTAGTCGACAGGGAACGTACGTCGAGACCCAGTACTTC. Translating gives CASSRQGTYVETQYF. The rearrangement uses TRBV19 and TRBJ2-5; 7 bases fit TRBD1. Germline loops: CDR1 LNHDA, CDR2 SQIVND (reference sequence). The ends lost 5 bases at V and 5 bases at J; junction bases unmatched: 11. The CDR3 loop spans 15 amino acids.

This clone was counted a single time. V and J are TRBV27 and TRBJ2-7; D is possibly TRBD1 (6 bases). The CDR3 loop spans 15 amino acids. Germline V gene data show CDR1 as MNHEY and CDR2 as SMNVEV (reference sequence). Between the trimmed V and J ends, which lost 5 bases and 2 bases, there was a span of 16 bases. CDR3 in DNA: TGTGCCAGCAGTGATACAGGGCCCCAACCCTACGAGCAGTACTTC. It translates to CASSDTGPQPYEQYF.

The J gene is TRBJ1-5, the V gene TRBV27, with 7 bases identical to TRBD1. J gave up 4 bases and V 8 bases, and 5 bases lay outside the gene matches. In germline, CDR1 is MNHEY, CDR2 SMNVEV (reference sequence). CDR3 length: 13 amino acids. DNA of the CDR3: TGTGCCAGCGGTCAGGGGGGTAATCAGCCCCAGCATTTT. This sequence encodes CASGQGGNQPQHF.

The CDR3 is CSASSTPQQFF. CDR3 DNA: TGCAGTGCTAGTTCCACCCCCCAGCAGTTCTTC. The genes are TRBV20-1 and TRBJ2-1, with unresolved D. Germline CDR1 DFQATT, CDR2 SNEGSKA (reference sequence). The CDR3 contains 11 residues. Trimming cost V 3 bases and J 11 bases, with 11 bases left between them.

The chain uses TRBV30 and TRBJ2-7, with TRBD1 matching 9 bases. CDR3 length equals 15 residues. V lost 1 base, J lost 3 bases, and 7 bases stayed unmatched. The germline V gene encodes CDR1 GTSNPN and CDR2 SVGIG (reference sequence). This CDR3 is CAWSAPGQGGYEQYF. The CDR3 DNA sequence: TGTGCCTGGAGTGCTCCGGGACAGGGTGGCTACGAGCAGTACTTC.

The rearrangement joins TRBV7-9 to TRBJ1-1; D is undetermined. Per germline, CDR1 SEHNR and CDR2 FQNEAQ (reference sequence). V lost 1 base to trimming and J lost 8 bases, with 11 bases between them. CDR3 size: 13 residues. The CDR3: CASSLVKEGEAFF. The CDR3 nucleotides are TGTGCCAGCAGCTTAGTGAAGGAAGGAGAAGCTTTCTTT.

The chain has TRBV9 and TRBJ2-7; 7 nucleotides agree with TRBD2. The end of the DNA is better explained by TRBJ2-1, so the J call may be wrong. The CDR3 contains 15 residues. Germline loops: CDR1 SGDLS, CDR2 YYNGEE. Here the CDR3 DNA reads TGTGCCAGCGGCGGATCGAGGGAGGGCCTTGATGAGCAGTTCTTC. Its translation is CASGGSREGLDEQFF.

V usage is TRBV28 and J usage is TRBJ1-1; 7 bases agree with TRBD1. This CDR3 has 15 amino acids. J gave up 3 bases and V 5 bases, and 9 bases lay outside the gene matches. From germline, CDR1 is MDHEN and CDR2 SYDVKM. CDR3 sequence reads: CASSPQTGRYTEAFF. The CDR3 DNA is TGTGCCAGCAGTCCCCAGACAGGGCGGTACACTGAAGCTTTCTTT.

The chain uses TRBV29-1 and TRBJ2-7; no clear D. Deletions cut 5 bases from V and 1 base from J, with 9 bases between. The CDR3 totals 12 residues. From germline, CDR1 is SQVTM and CDR2 ANQGSEA. CDR3 in DNA: TGCAGCGTTTTAAAGGAGTCCTACGAGCAGTACTTC. Translated, it gives CSVLKESYEQYF.

The V call is TRBV28, the J call TRBJ2-1; D gene ambiguous. This CDR3 is 13 amino acids long. Germline-derived CDR1 and CDR2 are MDHEN and SYDVKM. V lost 4 bases, J lost 6 bases, and 10 bases lay in between. CDR3 sequence: CASSSRTTNEQFF. The CDR3 nucleotides read TGTGCCAGCAGTTCCCGGACCACCAATGAGCAGTTCTTC.

This clone has a single count. The CDR3 region is CAWMVDNYGYTF. The CDR3, as DNA: TGTGCCTGGATGGTGGACAACTATGGCTACACCTTC. The V and J genes are TRBV30 and TRBJ1-2; D is unresolved. Trimming pared 4 bases from V and 2 bases from J, leaving 8 bases between. Germline values: CDR1 GTSNPN, CDR2 SVGIG (reference sequence). The CDR3 is made up of 12 amino acids.

The CDR3 DNA reads TGTGCCAGCAGCTTTCAATCGGGCACCGGGGAGCTGTTTTTT. It yields the protein CASSFQSGTGELFF. J is TRBJ2-2 and V is TRBV7-8; D unresolved. CDR3 size: 14 residues. CDR1 SGHVS and CDR2 FQNEAQ come from the germline V gene. The V gene lost 3 bases and the J gene lost 4 bases, with 9 bases spanning the gap. The entire variable domain, with the rest obtained from reference TRBV7-8 and TRBJ2-2, is as follows: GAGVSQSPRYKVAKRGQDVALRCDPISGHVSLFWYQQALGQGPEFLTYFQNEAQLDKSGLPSDRFFAERPEGSVSTLKIQRTQQEDSAVYLCASSFQSGTGELFFGEGSRLTVL.

On this clone: A read error is likely, as this CDR3 ends without the conserved phenylalanine or tryptophan. The chain links TRBV6-1 to TRBJ1-1; TRBD1 agrees at 7 bases. Germline assignment: CDR1 MNHNS and CDR2 SASEGT. The CDR3 length is 14 residues. V dropped 2 bases and J dropped 6; count of bases not matched to a gene: 6. Written as DNA, the CDR3 is TGTGCCAGCAGTGAATTCAGGACAGGACCTGAAGCTTTCCTT. As protein: CASSEFRTGPEAFL.